This section outlines one T cell receptor (beta chain) sequence together with its context. The antigen is not known. Participants comprised healthy donors of bone marrow. The sample originates from a study of cytomegalovirus exposure and HLA in healthy donors. PCR was performed using 60 Vbeta and 13 Jbeta primers. Libraries were prepared by immunoSEQ multiplex PCR; TCRdb keeps only in-frame clonotypes and omits some of them. The top ten hold approximately 4.7% of the sample, which has more than 100,000 clones, about 83% seen once. Study-wide results and limits: Using a false discovery rate of 0.05, a later analysis showed that some 16,000 TCR beta sequences were associated with HLA alleles. It is likely that the observed cluster of highly shared sequence variants was a sequencing artifact.

The sample consisted of PBMCs. The origin of this receptor is a woman aged 30 to 39 in good health and CMV-seronegative.

DNA for the CDR3: TGTGCCATCAGGGCTCCTAATTCACCCCTCCACTTT. Translated: CAIRAPNSPLHF. This chain uses TRBV10-3 with TRBJ1-6, with unresolved D. The CDR3 runs 12 residues. CDR1 and CDR2 (germline): ENHRY, SYGVKD. V lost 6 bases and J 6 bases, leaving 6 bases between the germline ends.